The 20 T cell receptor beta chains presented below share a single source sample, sequenced in a study of OX40 agonist ivuxolimab in advanced cancers. To prepare the library, the immunoSEQ multiplex PCR assay was applied. TCRdb carries this immuneACCESS record with in-frame sequences only. Its versions omit some clonotypes, under half of them owing to an unresolved V gene in the studies checked, with the rest unexplained. In this sample the table shows some 150,000 clones, about nine tenths of which occur a single time. The ten biggest clones cover around 0.99% of the sample. The sample here was CD4+ or CD8+ T cells sorted from blood, taken in a trial of the OX40 agonist ivuxolimab. These receptors were obtained from an adult with an advanced solid tumor such as melanoma, head and neck, liver or kidney cancer.

In its sample, this clone was seen once. The rearrangement links TRBV7-9 to TRBJ2-2; the D is unclear. Germline V gene sequence: CDR1 SEHNR, CDR2 FQNEAQ (reference sequence). The CDR3 runs to 13 residues. V lost 2 bases, J lost 1 base, and 2 bases lay in between. CDR3 in DNA: TGTGCCAGCAGCTTAAGGAACACCGGGGAGCTGTTTTTT. Protein sequence: CASSLRNTGELFF.

V and J are TRBV6-5 and TRBJ2-3, with D possibly TRBD2 on 6 matching bases. CDR3 length: 14 amino acids. Germline V gene lookup returns CDR1 MNHEY and CDR2 SVGAGI. Deletions cut 5 bases from V and 6 bases from J, with 15 bases between. The CDR3 region is CASSHRGSKDTQYF. CDR3 DNA: TGTGCCAGCAGTCACCGGGGGAGCAAGGATACGCAGTATTTT.

In this sample, this clone turned up once. The chain uses TRBV9 and TRBJ2-3; a possible D gene is TRBD1 (5 bases). CDR1 is SGDLS and CDR2 is YYNGEE in the germline V gene. The CDR3 covers 15 residues. The V gene lost 0 bases and the J gene lost 2 bases, with 10 bases spanning the gap. This chain's CDR3 is CASSVGGITTDTQYF. The DNA for the CDR3 is TGTGCCAGCAGCGTAGGGGGCATCACCACAGATACGCAGTATTTT.

This rearrangement joins TRBV7-2 to TRBJ2-1; no clear D. The CDR3 extends over 15 amino acids. Trimming shortened V by 5 bases and J by 5 bases, and 16 bases separated the two germline ends. Germline CDR1 reads SGHTA; CDR2 reads FQGNSA. Here the CDR3 DNA reads TGTGCCAGCAGCCTTGACCCGAATCCTCACAATGAGCAGTTCTTC. This codes for CASSLDPNPHNEQFF.

The chain uses TRBV28 and TRBJ2-3, with a weak D call TRBD2 (5 bases). The CDR3 is made up of 17 amino acids. Germline values: CDR1 MDHEN, CDR2 SYDVKM. The V and J ends lost 4 bases and 4 bases respectively, with 21 bases between them. The CDR3 region is CASSSDYFSGPPDTQYF. The CDR3, as DNA: TGTGCCAGCAGTTCAGACTACTTCTCTGGTCCCCCAGATACGCAGTATTTT. Variable domain in full (rest from reference TRBV28 and TRBJ2-3): DVKVTQSSRYLVKRTGEKVFLECVQDMDHENMFWYRQDPGLGLRLIYFSYDVKMKEKGDIPEGYSVSREKKERFSLILESASTNQTSMYLCASSSDYFSGPPDTQYFGPGTRLTVL.

V usage is TRBV28 and J usage is TRBJ2-7; 9 positions agree with TRBD1. The CDR3 loop spans 16 amino acids. Germline trimming cut 2 bases from V and 4 bases from J; bases unmatched to any gene: 9. Germline V gives CDR1 MDHEN, CDR2 SYDVKM. The CDR3 spells CASSLPGGQGRYEQYF. The CDR3 nucleotides read TGTGCCAGCAGTTTACCCGGGGGACAGGGTCGATACGAGCAGTACTTC.

The gene calls are TRBV7-3 and TRBJ2-5; tentatively, D is TRBD2 (6 bases). The J call may be mistaken, given a closer DNA end match to TRBJ2-7. The CDR3 spans 15 residues. CDR1 and CDR2 from the germline V gene are SGHTA and FQGTGA. The CDR3 DNA follows: TGTGCCAGCAGCCTGATGGGCGGGAACTCCTACGAGCAGTACTTC. Translation gives CASSLMGGNSYEQYF.

The chain joins TRBV29-1 to TRBJ1-2; a possible D gene is TRBD1 (5 bases). This CDR3 is 14 amino acids long. V shed 7 bases and J shed 1 base, with 16 bases lying between them. CDR1 is SQVTM and CDR2 is ANQGSEA in the germline V gene. The CDR3 region is CSAGLTDSNYGYTF. CDR3 nucleotide sequence: TGCAGCGCGGGGCTGACCGACAGTAACTATGGCTACACCTTC.

The J gene is TRBJ2-7, the V gene TRBV30; 7 bases align to TRBD1. The trim removed 2 bases at V and 9 bases at J, leaving 16 bases unmatched. Germline CDR1 GTSNPN, CDR2 SVGIG (reference sequence). The CDR3 consists of 15 residues. CDR3 protein: CAWSRQGQVKLGQYF. CDR3 DNA sequence: TGTGCCTGGAGTAGACAGGGACAAGTAAAGTTGGGGCAGTACTTC. The variable domain in full, completed from reference TRBV30 and TRBJ2-7, reads SQTIHQWPATLVQPVGSPLSLECTVEGTSNPNLYWYRQAAGRGLQLLFYSVGIGQISSEVPQNLSASRPQDRQFILSSKKLLLSDSGFYLCAWSRQGQVKLGQYFGPGTRLTVT.

The chain recombines TRBV27 with TRBJ1-3; D possibly corresponds to TRBD1 (5 bases). V lost 5 bases and J 2 bases, leaving 13 bases between the germline ends. CDR3 length: 15 residues. The V gene's germline CDR1 is MNHEY and CDR2 SMNVEV (reference sequence). CDR3 sequence reads: CASSPGGAPGNTIYF. CDR3 sequence (DNA): TGTGCCAGCAGTCCCGGCGGGGCCCCTGGAAACACCATATATTTT.

Written as DNA, the CDR3 is TGTGCCAGCAGCTCCGACAGCCACGGTCAGCCCCAGCATTTT. The encoded protein is CASSSDSHGQPQHF. This chain joins TRBV7-8 and TRBJ1-5; perhaps TRBD1 as D (5 bases). Per the germline V gene, CDR1 is SGHVS and CDR2 is FQNEAQ. This CDR3 has 14 amino acids. Trimming shortened V by 4 bases and J by 6 bases, and 13 bases separated the two germline ends.

V gene TRBV5-1 combines with J gene TRBJ2-1; D possibly corresponds to TRBD2 (5 bases). The CDR3 has 15 amino acids. V dropped 0 bases and J dropped 3 bases, with 10 bases sitting between them. Germline V gene sequence: CDR1 SGHRS, CDR2 YFSETQ. CDR3 sequence (DNA): TGCGCCAGCAGCTTGGAGCTAGCTTACTACAATGAGCAGTTCTTC. This encodes CASSLELAYYNEQFF. The full variable domain, its missing parts supplied by reference TRBV5-1 and TRBJ2-1, is KAGVTQTPRYLIKTRGQQVTLSCSPISGHRSVSWYQQTPGQGLQFLFEYFSETQRNKGNFPGRFSGRQFSNSRSEMNVSTLELGDSALYLCASSLELAYYNEQFFGPGTRLTVL.

In DNA, the CDR3 is TGTGCCAGCAGCCAGGGACAGGGGGGTTCAGAAGGGCAGTACTTC. It translates to CASSQGQGGSEGQYF. V is TRBV7-9 and J is TRBJ2-7; 11 bases line up with TRBD1. The V gene end was trimmed by 5 bases and the J gene end by 9 bases; junction bases not matched to a gene: 12. This CDR3 is 15 amino acids long. Germline CDR1 reads SEHNR; CDR2 reads FQNEAQ (reference sequence).

V gene TRBV5-4 combines with J gene TRBJ2-1, with 10 positions matching TRBD2. The CDR3 extends over 16 amino acids. Germline V gene sequence: CDR1 SGHNT, CDR2 YYREEE (reference sequence). The junction had 12 bases not matched to a gene; V was cut back by 4 bases and J by 8 bases. CDR3 loop: CASSPQILAGSYEQFF. CDR3 nucleotides: TGTGCCAGCAGCCCCCAAATACTAGCGGGAAGCTATGAGCAGTTCTTC.

V and J are TRBV7-8 and TRBJ2-1, with no clear D. Deletions cut 4 bases from V and 6 bases from J, with 10 bases between. The CDR3 has 13 residues. From germline, CDR1 is SGHVS and CDR2 FQNEAQ. CDR3 in amino acids: CASSWAGSNEQFF. The CDR3 nucleotides read TGTGCCAGCAGCTGGGCCGGCAGCAATGAGCAGTTCTTC.

This clone was detected once. The chain carries TRBV5-1 and TRBJ1-4; unclear D gene. Trimming removed 0 bases at V and 5 bases at J, with 8 bases between. The CDR3 is 14 amino acids. The germline CDR1 and CDR2 sequences are SGHRS and YFSETQ. CDR3 sequence reads: CASSLAGGNEKLFF. Here the CDR3 DNA reads TGCGCCAGCAGCTTGGCAGGAGGGAATGAAAAACTGTTTTTT.

A few counts support this clone. The genes are TRBV28 and TRBJ2-7; 9 bases line up with TRBD1. The CDR3 length is 16 residues. In germline, CDR1 is MDHEN, CDR2 SYDVKM. V lost 9 bases, J lost 3 bases, and 15 bases stayed unmatched. CDR3: CASPPPTGGRDYEQYF. The CDR3 DNA follows: TGTGCCAGTCCCCCGCCGACAGGGGGGAGGGACTACGAGCAGTACTTC.

J is TRBJ1-2 and V is TRBV15; no firm D call. The CDR3 is 13 residues long. V was clipped by 0 bases and J by 6 bases, with 8 bases between them. Germline V CDR1 and CDR2: LNHNV, YYDKDF (reference sequence). The DNA of the CDR3 is TGTGCCACCAGCAGAGATCTTGTGAATGGCTACACCTTC. Protein sequence: CATSRDLVNGYTF.

Only one count was recorded for this clone. The rearrangement uses TRBV5-4 and TRBJ1-4; no clear D gene. Germline V gene lookup returns CDR1 SGHNT and CDR2 YYREEE (reference sequence). With 0 bases removed from V and 8 bases from J, the gap between germline ends came to 14 bases. The CDR3 covers 15 residues. The CDR3 DNA sequence: TGTGCCAGCAGCTTGGACAGTCCTCCGGGGGAAAAACTGTTTTTT. Protein product: CASSLDSPPGEKLFF.

The DNA of the CDR3 is TGTGCCAGCAGCTTGGGGGACAGCACCGGGGAGCTGTTTTTT. It is translated as CASSLGDSTGELFF. The chain joins TRBV5-4 to TRBJ2-2; 7 bases are shared with TRBD1. Trimming took 0 bases from V and 4 from J; bases not matched to a gene: 0. CDR1 and CDR2 from the germline V gene are SGHNT and YYREEE (reference sequence). CDR3 length: 14 residues.